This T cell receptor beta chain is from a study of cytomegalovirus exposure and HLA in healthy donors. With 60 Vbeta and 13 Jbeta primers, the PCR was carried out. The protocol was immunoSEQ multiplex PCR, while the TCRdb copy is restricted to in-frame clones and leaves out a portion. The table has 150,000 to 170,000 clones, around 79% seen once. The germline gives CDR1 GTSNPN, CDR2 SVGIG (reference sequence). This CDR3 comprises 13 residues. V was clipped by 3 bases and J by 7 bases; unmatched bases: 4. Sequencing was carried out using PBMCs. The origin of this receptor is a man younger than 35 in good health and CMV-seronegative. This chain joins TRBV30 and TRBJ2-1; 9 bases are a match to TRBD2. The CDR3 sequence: CAWRASGVNEQFF. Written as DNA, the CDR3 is TGTGCCTGGAGGGCTAGCGGGGTGAATGAGCAGTTCTTC.